This TCR beta chain originates from a study of cytomegalovirus exposure and HLA in healthy donors. Germline values: CDR1 SGHAT, CDR2 FQNNGV. Unmatched junction bases numbered 8, after V lost 6 bases and J lost 8 bases. The CDR3 sequence is 15 residues long. The primer mix had 60 Vbeta and 13 Jbeta primers. This table comes from immunoSEQ multiplex PCR, and its TCRdb copy is limited to in-frame clones, with some not included. This repertoire shows 150,000 to 200,000 clones, around 68% found once; its top ten account for just under 3%. This rearrangement joins TRBV11-2 to TRBJ2-1; 12 bases are a match to TRBD2. The sequence was collected from a man in his forties in good health and CMV-seronegative. The specimen was PBMCs. The CDR3 here is CASSSLAGGPYEQFF. The CDR3, as DNA: TGTGCCAGCAGTTCTCTAGCGGGGGGGCCGTATGAGCAGTTCTTC.